This T cell receptor (beta chain) was sequenced for a study of blood T cell repertoires in COVID-19. Turning to the study itself: Nucleic acid was either cDNA or gDNA, and it came from T cells, B-cell-depleted T cells, or PBMCs.

As handled by the study authors: Counts of nucleated cells, estimated from reference gene primer amplification, were obtained. Clones were sequenced by immunoSEQ multiplex PCR, and TCRdb holds only the in-frame ones, with some missing. V, J and clone size are those of that table, while D and trimming were read from the DNA. The repertoire has about 230,000 clones, around 83% of them found once; the top ten carry around 7.2%. The ends were cut back, 3 bases at V and 5 bases at J, with 16 bases in the middle. Per the germline V gene, CDR1 is MDHEN and CDR2 is SYDVKM. This CDR3 region has 16 residues. This rearrangement joins TRBV28 to TRBJ1-4; a weak D match, TRBD1 (5 bases). This clonotype was sampled from a woman in her fifties or sixties with acute or convalescent COVID-19. What was sequenced was peripheral blood. CDR3 nucleotide sequence: TGTGCCAGCAGTTTTATCTGGGGGGGGGAAAATGAAAAACTGTTTTTT. It translates to CASSFIWGGENEKLFF.